These 32 T cell receptor beta chains came from one sample sequenced in a study of T cells in women clearing cervical HPV infection. The method was immunoSEQ multiplex PCR; TCRdb's version includes in-frame clones alone and lacks a portion of them. The sample's table shows about 21,000 clones. Input material: blood buffy coat. The receptors were sampled from a woman between 18 and 75 years old with a cervical HPV16 infection that either progressed to CIN3+ or cleared (not recorded which).

Points on this clone: The CDR3 end lies 3 residues beyond the end of the read and is filled in from the germline J gene. J is TRBJ1-3 and V is TRBV7-8; 7 bases line up with TRBD1. CDR3 size: 15 residues. The V and J ends lost 6 bases and 1 base, in that order; junction bases with no gene match: 6. Germline V gives CDR1 SGHVS, CDR2 FQNEAQ. The CDR3 loop reads CASRTTGPSGNTIYF. The CDR3 DNA, read in part, is TGTGCCAGCAGAACGACAGGGCCGTCTGGAAACACC.

Note on this clone: The read ends 3 residues shy of where the CDR3 ends; the end is completed using the germline J gene. V gene TRBV11-2 combines with J gene TRBJ2-5, with TRBD2 matching over 9 bases. The germline CDR1 and CDR2 sequences are SGHAT and FQNNGV. V lost 6 bases to trimming and J lost 2 bases; unmatched junction nucleotides: 4. This CDR3 region has 14 residues. The CDR3 is CASSPTSGQETQYF. The covered CDR3 bases are TGTGCCAGCAGTCCCACTAGCGGGCAAGAGACC. The entire variable domain, with the rest obtained from reference TRBV11-2 and TRBJ2-5, is as follows: EAGVAQSPRYKIIEKRQSVAFWCNPISGHATLYWYQQILGQGPKLLIQFQNNGVVDDSQLPKDRFSAERLKGVDSTLKIQPAKLEDSAVYLCASSPTSGQETQYFGPGTRLLVL.

Concerning this clone itself: The CDR3 is cut off 3 residues early in the read; its end comes from the germline J gene. The V gene is TRBV5-6, the J gene TRBJ1-1; no clear D gene. This CDR3 is 15 amino acids long. CDR1 SGHDT and CDR2 YYEEEE come from the germline V gene. V lost 0 bases, J lost 7 bases, and 16 bases lay in between. The CDR3 reads CASSLANSLTNEAFF. CDR3 bases read: TGTGCCAGCAGCTTGGCCAACTCTCTTACGAATGAA.

The CDR3 spells CASSLTGSNQPQHF. The CDR3 bases that were read are TGTGCCAGCAGCTTAACAGGGTCTAATCAGCCC. The genes are TRBV7-6 and TRBJ1-5; D may be TRBD1 (6 bases). The sequence runs out 3 residues before the end of the CDR3; the remainder is reconstructed from the germline J gene. The V end was cut by 2 bases, the J end by 4 bases, with 9 bases between. The CDR3 contains 14 residues. CDR1 and CDR2 from the germline V gene are SGHVS and FNYEAQ.

With regard to this clone: The missing CDR3 end, 3 residues past where the read stops, is filled in from the germline J gene. The genes are TRBV23-1 and TRBJ1-5; 7 bases fit TRBD1. TRBV23-1 is flagged as an ORF with uncertain function. J was trimmed by 8 bases and V by 0 bases; bases with no gene match: 19. This CDR3 is 19 amino acids long. The CDR3: CASSQSVDRPALGGKPQHF. CDR3 bases read: TGCGCCAGCAGTCAATCTGTGGACAGGCCCGCTTTGGGAGGGAAGCCC.

Remarks on this clone: The observed sequence ends 3 residues before the CDR3 terminus, with the missing tail filled in from the germline J gene. The gene calls are TRBV30 and TRBJ1-1; unclear D gene. The CDR3 is made up of 13 amino acids. The germline CDR1 and CDR2 sequences are GTSNPN and SVGIG (reference sequence). Deletions cut 4 bases from V and 0 bases from J, with 9 bases between. The CDR3 protein is CAWTRALNTEAFF. The sequenced CDR3 bases are TGTGCCTGGACCCGAGCGTTGAACACTGAA.

On this clone itself: The CDR3 goes on 3 residues after the read ends, and that part is filled in from the germline J gene. The chain uses TRBV19 and TRBJ1-1; weak D call: TRBD1 (6 bases). Germline assignment: CDR1 LNHDA and CDR2 SQIVND (reference sequence). Between the trimmed V and J ends, which lost 1 base and 5 bases, there was a span of 14 bases. This CDR3 has 15 amino acids. CDR3 protein: CASSIGTSQGTEAFF. The covered CDR3 bases are TGTGCCAGTAGTATAGGGACTTCTCAGGGGACTGAA.

Comments on this clone: The missing CDR3 end, 3 residues past where the read stops, is filled in from the germline J gene. The rearrangement links TRBV5-1 to TRBJ2-1; TRBD2 aligns across 11 bases. Trimming cost V 4 bases and J 5 bases; bases outside gene matches: 8. CDR1 SGHRS and CDR2 YFSETQ come from the germline V gene. CDR3 length equals 16 residues. Partial CDR3 DNA: TGCGCCAGCAGCGTCCGGGGTAGCGGGAGGGACAATGAG. It codes for CASSVRGSGRDNE. The entire CDR3 sequence reads CASSVRGSGRDNEQFF.

As to this clone: A read error may account for a junction end that differs from germline. The CDR3 is cut off 3 residues early in the read; its end comes from the germline J gene. The J gene is TRBJ1-3, the V gene TRBV4-2; D call uncertain. The CDR3 loop spans 14 amino acids. Germline V gives CDR1 LGHNA, CDR2 YNFKEQ. Partial CDR3 DNA: TGCGCCAGCAGCCAAGACATAGATGTAAACACC. Amino acids: CASSQDIDVNT. The full CDR3 protein reads CASSQDIDVNTIYF.

Details on this clone: The read gets to within 3 residues of the CDR3 end, and the germline J gene fills in the rest. The J gene is TRBJ1-1, the V gene TRBV5-1; D perhaps matches TRBD1 (5 bases). V shed 2 bases and J shed 0 bases, with 17 bases lying between them. The CDR3 sequence is 17 residues long. CDR1 SGHRS and CDR2 YFSETQ come from the germline V gene. The CDR3 spells CASSLTATGGMNTEAFF. CDR3 bases read: TGCGCCAGCAGCTTAACAGCCACCGGGGGGATGAACACTGAA.

Concerning this clone itself: The CDR3 is cut off 3 residues early in the read; its end comes from the germline J gene. The chain couples TRBV30 to TRBJ2-3; 8 bases agree with TRBD2. The germline gives CDR1 GTSNPN, CDR2 SVGIG (reference sequence). V was pared by 0 bases and J by 1 base, with 3 bases of the junction left unmatched. The CDR3 is 15 amino acids. CDR3 DNA, as far as it was read: TGTGCCTGGAGTGTAGCGGGGGTTGGCACAGATACG. It specifies CAWSVAGVGTDT. The CDR3 in full is CAWSVAGVGTDTQYF.

On this clone itself: The read ends 3 residues early relative to the CDR3; the germline J gene fills the gap. In the same sample, other DNA sequences code for this CDR3. The chain links TRBV6-2 or TRBV6-3 to TRBJ1-1; perhaps TRBD1 as D (5 bases). Trimming stripped 1 base from V and 2 bases from J, with 8 bases between. The CDR3 is 14 amino acids. CDR1 MNHEY and CDR2 SVGEGT come from the germline V gene. The CDR3 spells CASSYLGQNTEAFF. Partial CDR3 DNA: TGTGCCAGCAGTTACTTGGGGCAAAACACTGAA.

Turning to this clone: The missing CDR3 end, 3 residues past where the read stops, is filled in from the germline J gene. This chain uses TRBV5-1 with TRBJ2-1, with TRBD2 identical over 9 bases. V shed 4 bases, J shed 0 bases, and the junction held 5 bases outside the gene matches. This CDR3 contains 16 residues. Looked up from germline, CDR1 is SGHRS and CDR2 is YFSETQ. The CDR3 sequence is CASSAASGNSYNEQFF. Incomplete CDR3 DNA: TGCGCCAGCAGCGCGGCTAGCGGGAACTCCTACAATGAG.

Concerning this clone itself: The DNA ends 3 residues before the CDR3 does, and the rest of the CDR3 is filled in from the germline J gene. The rearrangement uses TRBV2 and TRBJ1-5, with 7 bases matching TRBD1. Germline values: CDR1 SNHLY, CDR2 FYNNEI. The CDR3 consists of 12 residues. Trimming took 4 bases from V and 9 from J; bases not matched to a gene: 3. The covered CDR3 bases are TGTGCCAGCAGTGCTCGACAGGGGCCC. Its translation is CASSARQGP. The CDR3 as a whole reads CASSARQGPQHF.

CDR3 residues: CAWRGQGKYGYTF. The DNA read from the CDR3 is TGTGCCTGGAGGGGACAGGGAAAATATGGC. The V call is TRBV30, the J call TRBJ1-2, with TRBD1 matching 9 bases. With the read ending 3 residues before the CDR3 end, the germline J gene is used to fill in that end. This CDR3 has 13 amino acids. V shed 3 bases and J 5 bases; nucleotides not matched to a gene: 4. The germline gives CDR1 GTSNPN, CDR2 SVGIG (reference sequence).

Points on this clone: The CDR3 end is not reached by the read, which stops 3 residues before it; the germline J gene fills it in. The V call is TRBV7-9, the J call TRBJ1-1; 7 bases are shared with TRBD1. V shed 1 base, J shed 4 bases, and the junction held 3 bases outside the gene matches. Germline V gene lookup returns CDR1 SEHNR and CDR2 FQNEAQ (reference sequence). The CDR3 spans 14 residues. The covered CDR3 bases are TGTGCCAGCAGCTTAGGGGACAGCGTCACTGAA. This encodes CASSLGDSVTE. The CDR3 reads in full as CASSLGDSVTEAFF.

Comment on this clone: The missing CDR3 end, 3 residues past where the read stops, is filled in from the germline J gene. The chain carries TRBV5-4 and TRBJ2-5, with D perhaps matching TRBD1 (5 bases). In germline, CDR1 is SGHNT, CDR2 YYREEE (reference sequence). V lost 3 bases, J lost 1 base, and 7 bases lay in between. The CDR3 is 13 amino acids. The sequenced part of the CDR3 DNA is TGTGCCAGCAGCTGGACAAGCCAAGAGACC. Its translation: CASSWTSQET. The whole CDR3 sequence is CASSWTSQETQYF.

Notes on this clone: The read finishes 3 residues shy of the CDR3 end, and the germline J gene is used to complete it. V usage is TRBV14 and J usage is TRBJ2-1; D is unclear. The CDR3 runs 12 residues. Looked up from germline, CDR1 is SGHDN and CDR2 is FVKESK. V lost 4 bases and J lost 5, with 6 bases in between. The CDR3 DNA, read in part, is TGTGCCAGCAGCCCCCAGAACAATGAG. Its translation is CASSPQNNE. The CDR3 reads in full as CASSPQNNEQFF.

Notes on this clone: The CDR3 end falls 3 residues outside the read, so it is completed with the germline J gene. The rearrangement uses TRBV19 and TRBJ1-2, with a weak D call TRBD1 (5 bases). The length of the CDR3 is 13 residues. The V gene lost 5 bases and the J gene lost 7 bases, with 14 bases spanning the gap. CDR1 is LNHDA, CDR2 SQIVND, per germline (reference sequence). The CDR3 is CASSGAEPSGYTF. The part of the CDR3 DNA that was read is TGTGCCAGTAGTGGGGCAGAGCCTTCTGGC.

About this clone: The observed sequence ends 3 residues before the CDR3 terminus, with the missing tail filled in from the germline J gene. This rearrangement joins TRBV7-2 to TRBJ2-3, with 7 bases identical to TRBD2. Germline V CDR1 and CDR2: SGHTA, FQGNSA. The CDR3 is 13 amino acids. The part of the CDR3 DNA that was read is TGTGCCAGCAGCTCTTCTAGCGGAAAGGCG. Its translation: CASSSSSGKA. In full, the CDR3 is CASSSSSGKAQYF.

In the case of this clone: The read ends 3 residues shy of where the CDR3 ends; the end is completed using the germline J gene. This chain connects TRBV7-2 to TRBJ1-2; the D gene is possibly TRBD1 (5 bases). Trimming removed 5 bases from V and 2 bases from J, with 12 bases in between. This CDR3 contains 14 residues. The germline CDR1 and CDR2 sequences are SGHTA and FQGNSA. Partial CDR3 DNA: TGTGCCAGCAGCCCTGACAGAAGAAACTATGGC. Translation: CASSPDRRNYG. The whole CDR3 sequence is CASSPDRRNYGYTF.

Comment on this clone: Coverage ceases 3 residues before the CDR3 finishes, and the germline J gene fills in the end. This chain joins TRBV19 and TRBJ2-7; 8 nucleotides agree with TRBD1. Trimming removed 6 bases from V and 4 bases from J; junction bases left unmatched: 8. The CDR3 length is 14 residues. Germline assignment: CDR1 LNHDA and CDR2 SQIVND (reference sequence). CDR3 protein: CASRVTGVSYEQYF. The sequenced CDR3 bases are TGTGCCAGTAGGGTGACAGGGGTTAGTTACGAG. Supplemented by reference TRBV19 and TRBJ2-7, the full variable domain reads DGGITQSPKYLFRKEGQNVTLSCEQNLNHDAMYWYRQDPGQGLRLIYYSQIVNDFQKGDIAEGYSVSREKKESFPLTVTSAQKNPTAFYLCASRVTGVSYEQYFGPGTRLTVT.

Turning to this clone: The read halts 3 residues ahead of the CDR3 end, with the missing end drawn from the germline J gene. The rearrangement joins TRBV7-2 to TRBJ1-4; D perhaps matches TRBD1 (6 bases). Germline CDR1 SGHTA, CDR2 FQGNSA. V was shortened by 4 bases and J by 5 bases, with 14 bases between the two germline ends. CDR3 length equals 15 residues. The CDR3 loop reads CASSYGGASNEKLFF. The sequenced part of the CDR3 DNA is TGTGCCAGCAGCTATGGGGGGGCTTCGAATGAAAAA.

About this clone itself: The read terminates 3 residues before the CDR3 end, so the remaining end is supplied by the germline J gene. The chain has TRBV5-1 and TRBJ2-1; D might be TRBD1 (6 bases). Trimming left V 2 bases short and J 5 bases short, with 11 bases between. From germline, CDR1 is SGHRS and CDR2 YFSETQ. This CDR3 is 14 amino acids long. The CDR3: CASSFPGQHNEQFF. The sequenced CDR3 bases are TGCGCCAGCAGCTTTCCGGGACAACACAATGAG. Looking up the rest from reference TRBV5-1 and TRBJ2-1 gives the full variable domain: KAGVTQTPRYLIKTRGQQVTLSCSPISGHRSVSWYQQTPGQGLQFLFEYFSETQRNKGNFPGRFSGRQFSNSRSEMNVSTLELGDSALYLCASSFPGQHNEQFFGPGTRLTVL.

Points on this clone: Sequencing ends 3 residues short of the CDR3 end; the germline J gene provides the rest. The chain carries TRBV9 and TRBJ2-7, with 11 bases lining up with TRBD2. There are 14 residues in the CDR3. V shed 0 bases and J 5 bases; nucleotides not matched to a gene: 1. Germline CDR1 is SGDLS and CDR2 is YYNGEE. CDR3 DNA, as far as it was read: TGTGCCAGCAGCGTAGCTAGCGGGAGGAACGAG. It yields the protein CASSVASGRNE. The whole CDR3 protein reads CASSVASGRNEQYF.

Note on this clone: Coverage ceases 3 residues before the CDR3 finishes, and the germline J gene fills in the end. The J gene is TRBJ2-3, the V gene TRBV7-3, with 9 bases that match TRBD1. J gave up 1 base and V 5 bases, and 4 bases lay outside the gene matches. This CDR3 is built from 15 residues. CDR1 is SGHTA, CDR2 FQGTGA, per germline. The CDR3 reads CASSVRTGGTDTQYF. The part of the CDR3 DNA that was read is TGTGCCAGCAGCGTAAGGACAGGGGGCACAGATACG.

Details on this clone: The junction departs from the called germline gene at one end, perhaps through a read error. The read is 3 residues too short to cover the CDR3 end, so that end is filled in from the germline J gene. This rearrangement joins TRBV7-7 to TRBJ2-7; the match to TRBD1 covers 9 bases. The CDR3 covers 13 residues. CDR1 is SSHAT, CDR2 FNYEAQ, per germline (reference sequence). The CDR3 region is CASSPPGQGEQYF. The sequenced part of the CDR3 DNA is TGTGCTAGCAGCCCGCCGGGACAGGGCGAG.

Details on this clone: The read ends 3 residues shy of where the CDR3 ends; the end is completed using the germline J gene. The J gene is TRBJ2-2, the V gene TRBV6-1; no firm D call. Per germline, CDR1 MNHNS and CDR2 SASEGT. V lost 4 bases to trimming and J lost 6 bases, with 6 bases between them. The length of the CDR3 is 12 residues. Partial CDR3 DNA: TGTGCCAGCAGTGGCGACTCCGGGGAG. Translating it yields CASSGDSGE. The entire CDR3 protein is CASSGDSGELFF.

Note on this clone: Coverage ceases 3 residues before the CDR3 finishes, and the germline J gene fills in the end. This chain links TRBV18 with TRBJ1-2; TRBD1 might be the D (6 bases). The germline V gene encodes CDR1 KGHSH and CDR2 LQKENI. The CDR3 sequence is 13 residues long. Trimming left V 2 bases short and J 3 bases short, with 7 bases between. The sequenced part of the CDR3 DNA is TGTGCCAGCTCACCAGGGGGCTACTATGGC. Translating it yields CASSPGGYYG. The full CDR3 protein reads CASSPGGYYGYTF.

As regards this clone: The read terminates 3 residues ahead of where the CDR3 ends, so the germline J gene completes it. V and J are TRBV11-2 and TRBJ1-2; 7 nucleotides line up with TRBD1. Germline V gene sequence: CDR1 SGHAT, CDR2 FQNNGV. This CDR3 comprises 14 residues. The V segment lost 5 bases and the J segment 2 bases; nucleotides outside the gene matches: 5. This CDR3 is CASSQPGQNYGYTF. The part of the CDR3 DNA that was read is TGTGCCAGCAGCCAACCGGGACAGAACTATGGC.

A note on this clone: Sequencing ends 3 residues short of the CDR3 end; the germline J gene provides the rest. The rearrangement links TRBV29-1 to TRBJ2-1, with D possibly TRBD2 on 6 matching bases. The V and J ends lost 5 bases and 4 bases respectively, with 18 bases between them. The germline V gene encodes CDR1 SQVTM and CDR2 ANQGSEA. This CDR3 spans 15 amino acids. CDR3 sequence: CSVNKGDWGYNEQFF. The sequenced part of the CDR3 DNA is TGCAGCGTTAACAAAGGGGACTGGGGGTACAATGAG.

In the case of this clone: The read gets to within 3 residues of the CDR3 end, and the germline J gene fills in the rest. V gene TRBV5-1 combines with J gene TRBJ2-7; 7 bases are a match to TRBD1. V lost 0 bases and J lost 6; bases outside the gene matches: 6. CDR1 is SGHRS, CDR2 YFSETQ, per germline. This CDR3 contains 14 residues. The covered CDR3 bases are TGCGCCAGCAGCTTGGAGGGACAGTCATCCGAG. Translated, it gives CASSLEGQSSE. The CDR3 reads in full as CASSLEGQSSEQYF. Combining the CDR3 with reference TRBV5-1 and TRBJ2-7 gives the whole variable domain KAGVTQTPRYLIKTRGQQVTLSCSPISGHRSVSWYQQTPGQGLQFLFEYFSETQRNKGNFPGRFSGRQFSNSRSEMNVSTLELGDSALYLCASSLEGQSSEQYFGPGTRLTVT.